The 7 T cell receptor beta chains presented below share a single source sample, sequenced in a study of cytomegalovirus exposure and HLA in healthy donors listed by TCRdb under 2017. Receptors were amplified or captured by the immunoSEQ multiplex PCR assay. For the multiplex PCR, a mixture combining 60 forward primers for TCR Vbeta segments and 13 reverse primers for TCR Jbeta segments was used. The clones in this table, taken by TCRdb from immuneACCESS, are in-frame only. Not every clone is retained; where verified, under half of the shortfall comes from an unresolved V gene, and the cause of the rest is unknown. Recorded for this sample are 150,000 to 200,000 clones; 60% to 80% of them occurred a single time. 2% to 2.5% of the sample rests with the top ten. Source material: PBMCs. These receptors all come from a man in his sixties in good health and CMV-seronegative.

This chain's CDR3 is CASSPQQGTGQPQHF. The CDR3 coding sequence is TGTGCCAGTAGTCCCCAACAGGGGACGGGACAGCCCCAGCATTTT. The rearrangement joins TRBV19 to TRBJ1-5, with 7 bases matching TRBD1. CDR3 length: 15 amino acids. V trimming: 5 bases; J trimming: 7 bases; junction bases outside the gene matches: 11. Germline values: CDR1 LNHDA, CDR2 SQIVND (reference sequence). The variable domain in full, with the rest retrieved from reference TRBV19 and TRBJ1-5, is DGGITQSPKYLFRKEGQNVTLSCEQNLNHDAMYWYRQDPGQGLRLIYYSQIVNDFQKGDIAEGYSVSREKKESFPLTVTSAQKNPTAFYLCASSPQQGTGQPQHFGDGTRLSIL.

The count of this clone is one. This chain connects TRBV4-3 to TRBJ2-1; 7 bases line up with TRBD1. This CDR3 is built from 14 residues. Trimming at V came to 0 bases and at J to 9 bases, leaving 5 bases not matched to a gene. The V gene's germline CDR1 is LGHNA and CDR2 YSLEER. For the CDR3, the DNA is TGCGCCAGCAGCCAAGATACAGGGGTTGGTGAGCAGTTCTTC. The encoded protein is CASSQDTGVGEQFF.

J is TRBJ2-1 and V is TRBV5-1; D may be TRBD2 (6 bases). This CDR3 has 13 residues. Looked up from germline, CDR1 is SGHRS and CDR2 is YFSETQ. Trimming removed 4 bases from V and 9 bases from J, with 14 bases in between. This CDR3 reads CASSPRLGGEQFF. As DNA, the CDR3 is TGCGCCAGCAGCCCAAGACTAGGCGGTGAGCAGTTCTTC.

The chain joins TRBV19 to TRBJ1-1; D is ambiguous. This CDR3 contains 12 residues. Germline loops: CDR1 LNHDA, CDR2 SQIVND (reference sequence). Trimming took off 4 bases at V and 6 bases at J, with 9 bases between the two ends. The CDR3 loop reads CASSTRRAEAFF. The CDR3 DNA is TGTGCCAGTAGTACCCGGAGGGCTGAAGCTTTCTTT. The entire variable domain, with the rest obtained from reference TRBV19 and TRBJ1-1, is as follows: DGGITQSPKYLFRKEGQNVTLSCEQNLNHDAMYWYRQDPGQGLRLIYYSQIVNDFQKGDIAEGYSVSREKKESFPLTVTSAQKNPTAFYLCASSTRRAEAFFGQGTRLTVV.

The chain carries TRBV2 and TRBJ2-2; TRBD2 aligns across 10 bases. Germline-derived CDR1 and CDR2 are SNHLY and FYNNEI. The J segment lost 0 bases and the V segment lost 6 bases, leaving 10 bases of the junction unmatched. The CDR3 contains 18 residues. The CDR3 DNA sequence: TGTGCCAGCAGAAGTCGGACTAGCGGCGCCGCGAACACCGGGGAGCTGTTTTTT. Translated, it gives CASRSRTSGAANTGELFF.

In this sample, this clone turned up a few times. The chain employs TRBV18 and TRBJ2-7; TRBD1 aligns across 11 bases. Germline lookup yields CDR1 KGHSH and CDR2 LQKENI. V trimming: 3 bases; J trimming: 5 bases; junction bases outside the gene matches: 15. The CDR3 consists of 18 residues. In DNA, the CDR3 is TGTGCCAGCTCACCTACACTACTAGGACAGGGGGCGCATCACGAGCAGTACTTC. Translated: CASSPTLLGQGAHHEQYF.

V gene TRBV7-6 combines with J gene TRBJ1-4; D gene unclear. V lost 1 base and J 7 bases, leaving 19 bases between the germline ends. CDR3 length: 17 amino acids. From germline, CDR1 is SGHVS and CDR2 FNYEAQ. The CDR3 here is CASSLGSGTLVGEKLFF. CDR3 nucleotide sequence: TGTGCCAGCAGCTTAGGCTCAGGTACACTTGTCGGTGAAAAACTGTTTTTT.